This is a list of T cell receptor beta chains from one sample in a study of Graves' ophthalmopathy and Graves' hyperthyroidism. MiXCR, run by TCRdb on the multiplex PCR reads, gives a single entry per CDR3 protein. The sample records about 620,000 distinct CDR3 sequences, about 20% being singletons. Sequencing was carried out using peripheral blood. The receptors were gathered from a woman younger than 30 with stable Graves' hyperthyroidism. Some clones in this sample may be carry-over from other donors' samples. Each CDR3 is given without its conserved first and last residue. Fields, in order: D gene, J gene, V gene, CDR3 protein. D genes are given only for firm matches.

D: TRBD2
J: TRBJ2-5
V: TRBV12-3/TRBV12-4
CDR3: ASSFGAGEETQY

D: TRBD1
J: TRBJ1-5
V: TRBV12-3/TRBV12-4
CDR3: ASSQTGTGGNQPQH

D: .
J: TRBJ1-5
V: TRBV5-1
CDR3: ASSLGWDDNQPQH

D: .
J: TRBJ1-2
V: TRBV7-2
CDR3: ASSLYLGGYT

D: .
J: TRBJ1-1
V: TRBV12-3/TRBV12-4
CDR3: ASSLGSQGEAF

D: .
J: TRBJ1-2
V: TRBV2
CDR3: ASSRPLDYGYT

D: .
J: TRBJ1-6
V: TRBV12-3/TRBV12-4
CDR3: ASSQSMGGSPSPLH

D: TRBD1
J: TRBJ1-1
V: TRBV10-3
CDR3: AIRDRQGMNTEAF

D: TRBD1
J: TRBJ1-6
V: TRBV5-1
CDR3: ASNQRTGRNSPLH

D: .
J: TRBJ2-5
V: TRBV6-4
CDR3: ASSEIAETQY

D: .
J: TRBJ1-5
V: TRBV7-2
CDR3: ASSLALGTASPQH

D: .
J: TRBJ2-6
V: TRBV7-3
CDR3: ASRLGVGANVLT

D: .
J: TRBJ1-5
V: TRBV18
CDR3: ASSPTSQPQH

D: .
J: TRBJ1-2
V: TRBV15
CDR3: ATSSPTLVVYT

D: TRBD1
J: TRBJ2-2
V: TRBV5-1
CDR3: ASSLNRQGANTGELF

D: .
J: TRBJ2-7
V: TRBV10-2
CDR3: ASGPGSSYEQY

D: .
J: TRBJ2-7
V: TRBV15
CDR3: ATSDGGGRDEQY

D: .
J: TRBJ2-7
V: TRBV20-1
CDR3: SARDLAAGEY

D: .
J: TRBJ1-1
V: TRBV3-1
CDR3: ASSPRTGTEAF

D: TRBD2
J: TRBJ2-5
V: TRBV30
CDR3: AWNQGLVIETQY

D: TRBD1
J: TRBJ1-5
V: TRBV5-6
CDR3: ASSLGTGTGQPQH

D: .
J: TRBJ1-3
V: TRBV10-3
CDR3: ASTLRATSGNTIY

D: .
J: TRBJ1-1
V: TRBV5-1
CDR3: ASSLAAQGLNTEAF

D: .
J: TRBJ1-5
V: TRBV6-5
CDR3: ASSYFRPWDSNQPQH

D: TRBD1
J: TRBJ2-4
V: TRBV20-1
CDR3: SATDRGDIQY

D: .
J: TRBJ2-2
V: TRBV11-2
CDR3: ASSLLYRNTGELF

D: .
J: TRBJ1-5
V: TRBV29-1
CDR3: SVTTDSNQPQH

D: .
J: TRBJ2-2
V: TRBV5-1
CDR3: ASSLQLMSNTGELF

D: TRBD2
J: TRBJ2-7
V: TRBV28
CDR3: ASSLVSSGSPHEQY

D: TRBD2
J: TRBJ2-4
V: TRBV7-3
CDR3: ASSLKAGARDIQY

D: .
J: TRBJ1-1
V: TRBV19
CDR3: ASSQAFTEAF

D: .
J: TRBJ2-7
V: TRBV4-1
CDR3: ASSQVGQVRSYEQY

D: TRBD1
J: TRBJ1-5
V: TRBV6-2/TRBV6-3
CDR3: ASSYEAGGHQPQH

D: .
J: TRBJ1-6
V: TRBV20-1
CDR3: SARRQGHHLNSPLH

D: .
J: TRBJ2-5
V: TRBV25-1
CDR3: AVSRTEEETQY

D: .
J: TRBJ1-2
V: TRBV2
CDR3: ASSVAARQGYGYT

D: .
J: TRBJ1-2
V: TRBV30
CDR3: AWSVWSDGYT

D: .
J: TRBJ2-5
V: TRBV7-9
CDR3: ASSLSTELRRETQY

D: .
J: TRBJ1-2
V: TRBV28
CDR3: ASLEPAVRREYGYT

D: .
J: TRBJ2-7
V: TRBV7-8
CDR3: ASSLAGTEQY

D: TRBD1
J: TRBJ1-5
V: TRBV6-1
CDR3: ASRTAGTGHNQPQH

D: TRBD1
J: TRBJ1-5
V: TRBV30
CDR3: AWSRGTGENQPQH

D: .
J: TRBJ1-1
V: TRBV7-3
CDR3: ASSLAGADNTEAF

D: .
J: TRBJ2-2
V: TRBV11-2
CDR3: ASASLTGLYTGELF

D: .
J: TRBJ2-4
V: TRBV5-1
CDR3: ASSPQDPGAGTVKNIQY

D: .
J: TRBJ1-1
V: TRBV28
CDR3: ASSFSLHNTEAF

D: .
J: TRBJ2-7
V: TRBV6-2/TRBV6-3
CDR3: ASRSGTAEQY

D: .
J: TRBJ2-7
V: TRBV20-1
CDR3: SARGLGHYYYEQY

D: .
J: TRBJ2-4
V: TRBV2
CDR3: ASSNRDWRNIQY